This is a list of T cell receptor beta chains from one sample in a study of cytomegalovirus exposure and HLA in healthy donors. Measured with immunoSEQ multiplex PCR; TCRdb has only the in-frame clones, and not every one. Among roughly 200,000 clones, 70% to 85% were seen once, and the ten largest hold 4.4%. Sequencing was performed on PBMCs. These receptors were obtained from a woman aged 25-40 years in good health and CMV-seropositive. CDR3s include the opening cysteine and the closing phenylalanine or tryptophan.

V: TRBV7-9
J: TRBJ1-1
CDR3: CASSFPTEPEAFF

V: TRBV11-2
J: TRBJ1-1
CDR3: CASSRPGTGNTEAFF

V: TRBV6-1
J: TRBJ1-1
CDR3: CASSDDSDWGTEAFF

V: TRBV2
J: TRBJ2-5
CDR3: CASSGDRGPETQYF

V: TRBV6-5
J: TRBJ2-7
CDR3: CASSYELAGSYEQYF

V: TRBV2
J: TRBJ2-3
CDR3: CASTLDGDRTDTQYF

V: TRBV6-5
J: TRBJ2-5
CDR3: CASSYSLTQETQYF

V: TRBV9
J: TRBJ2-3
CDR3: CASSVGSGGGADTQYF

V: TRBV5-1
J: TRBJ2-3
CDR3: CASSLVGGTQYF

V: TRBV4-1
J: TRBJ2-1
CDR3: CASSQLSYNEQFF

V: TRBV11-2
J: TRBJ1-1
CDR3: CASSPPTGGNTEAFF

V: TRBV7-9
J: TRBJ2-3
CDR3: CASSLKSSADTQYF

V: TRBV2
J: TRBJ1-2
CDR3: CASGQGTPPYGYTF

V: TRBV7-9
J: TRBJ1-2
CDR3: CASSPDRVYGYTF

V: TRBV5-6
J: TRBJ2-1
CDR3: CASSFDPQGHEQFF

V: TRBV5-1
J: TRBJ2-1
CDR3: CASSPGLAGSYNEQFF

V: TRBV6-7
J: TRBJ1-3
CDR3: CASTTRGGACGNTIYF

V: TRBV2
J: TRBJ2-1
CDR3: CASSEGNLPPDEQFF

V: TRBV7-9
J: TRBJ1-4
CDR3: CASSSDREWDEKLFF

V: TRBV7-2
J: TRBJ1-2
CDR3: CASSRNRGPDGYTF

V: TRBV18
J: TRBJ1-6
CDR3: CASSRNYPGQGAGSPLHF

V: TRBV4-3
J: TRBJ2-2
CDR3: CASSHHAAEMNTGELFF

V: TRBV27
J: TRBJ2-1
CDR3: CASSPRPGGAYNEQFF

V: TRBV6-5
J: TRBJ2-3
CDR3: CASSYLGGLDTQYF

V: TRBV6-5
J: TRBJ1-1
CDR3: CASTRGSEAFF

V: TRBV5-1
J: TRBJ2-2
CDR3: CASSELGLAATGELFF

V: TRBV11-2
J: TRBJ2-1
CDR3: CASSGPEGRRQFF

V: TRBV5-4
J: TRBJ2-3
CDR3: CASSWALTDTQYF

V: TRBV11-3
J: TRBJ2-2
CDR3: CASSLDPSGELFF

V: TRBV5-8
J: TRBJ1-1
CDR3: CASSHPSFHSQTEAFF

V: TRBV7-9
J: TRBJ2-7
CDR3: CASSPRDNLYEQYF

V: TRBV18
J: TRBJ2-7
CDR3: CASSPAGTSGGEYEQYF

V: TRBV6-5
J: TRBJ2-2
CDR3: CASRRLVAAAGELFF